This T cell receptor (beta chain) was identified in a study of shared clonotypes between healthy human individuals (dated by TCRdb to the early 2020s). For the study in its entirety: A couple of women and three men aged 18 to 49 years were included in the cohort. Per donor, three plates each were used for CD4 naive and CD4 memory, two for CD8 naive, and one for CD8 memory. To estimate repertoire size and how much clonotypes are shared between individuals, the study performed deep sequencing of blood TCR repertoires from roughly five healthy adults. To increase sequencing depth and limit assay-specific biases, different laboratories used diverse techniques to prepare libraries and sequence TCR repertoires. Between about 0.9 and 10 billion PBMCs per donor were obtained by leukapheresis. Points the paper makes about the study in general: Estimated clonotype richness was generally larger for naive than for memory subsets. Even with the large sequencing depth, rarefaction of the sorted-subset datasets indicated that sequencing was incomplete. Because the study included a small number of donors, the genetic and exposure-history diversity represented was limited. Only blood was sampled, and tissue TCR repertoires likely differ from those in blood. Across a few donors, around 5.4% of naive CD4, approximately 3.6% of naive CD8, 2% to 2.5% of memory CD4, and 0.4% of memory CD8 clonotypes were shared. Based on pairwise subsampling, the degree of clonotype sharing among donors was expected to be affected by sequencing depth. Compared with non-shared clonotypes, the clonotypes found in all four sorted-subset donors had higher generation probabilities.

Using the deep immunoSEQ assay, TCR CDR3 regions were amplified from genomic DNA by multiplex PCR. Extracted genomic DNA from each cell subset was spread evenly across all wells of several immunoSEQ 96-well plates, with each plate serving as a replicate. Each replicate PCR for sorted subsets received approximately 220 ng genomic DNA, equal to about 30,000 T cell genomes. Purified libraries were measured with a Qubit 3.0 fluorometer, size-checked on a Bioanalyzer 2100, and measured again with the KAPA Library Quantification kit. A separate single-read 150-cycle Illumina NextSeq 550 flow cell was used to sequence each immunoSEQ 96-well plate. On the study's bioinformatics: The immunoSEQ output contained only junctional sequences without quality scores, so filtering could not match that applied to full-length reads. Sequences were annotated with PyIR, a Python wrapper for IgBLAST v1.9, using IMGT germline references to assign V/J genes and CDR3. Reads were filtered out if the reads had weak V/J assignments (E-value above 1e-6), no CDR3, stop codons, out-of-frame junctions, or ambiguous translated residues. A V3J clonotype was defined by an identical inferred V gene, J gene, and CDR3 amino acid sequence. Percentage overlap between repertoires was computed as shared unique clonotypes divided by the size of the smaller repertoire. RTK rarefaction, the Chao1 estimator, and Recon v2.1 estimates of unobserved clonotypes were used to assess repertoire richness. For all TCRbeta clonotypes obtained by the gDNA method from four donors, generation probabilities were computed with OLGA. This immuneACCESS table, as held by TCRdb, lists in-frame sequences with V and J called but not all clones. Of the missing ones, under half trace to an unresolved V gene in checked studies; the others have no known cause. V and J calls and clone size follow that table, whereas D and trimming were derived from the DNA. The sample table lists under 750,000 clones, over 60% of them with a count of one. About 1.7% of the sample is held by the ten biggest clonotypes.

Healthy HIV-negative adults with no recently reported acute infections or vaccinations were included as donors. All donors were Caucasian adults living in Nashville, Tennessee, USA. CD4+ T cells were enriched by magnetic negative selection; naive cells were then positively selected on CD45RA, and the negative fraction formed the memory subset. After blood collection by leukapheresis, PBMCs were isolated using Ficoll-Histopaque density gradient centrifugation and then cryopreserved in the vapor phase of liquid nitrogen. Purity and quantity of every magnetically sorted T cell population were checked by analytical flow cytometry. From each sorted fraction, genomic DNA was isolated and quantified by UV absorbance on a Nanodrop 2000c. Reading from cysteine to phenylalanine, the CDR3 counts 14 amino acids. Only the CDR3 region is kept as DNA, spanning 42 bases read in frame from base 1. Reading the germline V gene gives CDR1 LGHNT and CDR2 FRNRAP. Relative to germline, V is 7 bases shorter and J is 2 bases shorter, with 12 bases between their ends.

About this clone itself: Its antigen is unknown. One base away there is no much larger clone; base qualities are not given.

The chain couples TRBV12-5 to TRBJ1-5, with no confidently assigned D gene. The clonotype comes from a woman in her thirties in good health. The sequenced material came from memory CD4+ T cells sorted from blood. The cell subset or site label for this specimen denotes: CD45RA-negative fraction. The nucleotide sequence reads TGTGCTAGTGCCGTGGGGAATGGCAATCAGCCCCAGCATTTT. Its coded protein is CASAVGNGNQPQHF.